The 26 T cell receptor beta chains given below trace back to one sample, sequenced in a study of T cells and Merkel cell carcinoma outcomes. Here immunoSEQ multiplex PCR was the method, and the copy in TCRdb shows in-frame clones only, minus some. Of roughly 11,000 clones in the sample, roughly 95% were seen once. The sample taken for sequencing was tumor tissue from Merkel cell carcinoma. The receptors shown here come from a human donor with Merkel cell carcinoma.

V gene TRBV5-1 combines with J gene TRBJ2-5; TRBD2 agrees at 7 bases. V lost 2 bases and J lost 5; bases outside the gene matches: 3. Looked up from germline, CDR1 is SGHRS and CDR2 is YFSETQ. CDR3 length: 13 amino acids. The CDR3 region has the DNA TGCGCCAGCAGCTTCGGGGGGTCGGAGACCCAGTACTTC. Protein sequence: CASSFGGSETQYF.

This rearrangement joins TRBV4-2 to TRBJ1-4; unclear D gene. This CDR3 is built from 14 residues. The V end lost 2 bases, the J end lost 3 bases, and 7 bases lay between the germline ends. Germline CDR1 is LGHNA and CDR2 is YNFKEQ. The CDR3 DNA reads as TGTGCCAGCAGCCAATCCAGGTCTAATGAAAAACTGTTTTTT. It translates to CASSQSRSNEKLFF.

The rearrangement uses TRBV7-2 and TRBJ2-1; D gene unclear. There are 14 residues in the CDR3. Germline values: CDR1 SGHTA, CDR2 FQGNSA. Between the trimmed V and J ends, which lost 8 bases and 2 bases, there was a span of 13 bases. This chain's CDR3 is CASHSDFAYNEQFF. The CDR3 region has the DNA TGTGCCAGCCACAGCGACTTTGCCTACAATGAGCAGTTCTTC.

This chain joins TRBV4-3 and TRBJ2-2; 8 nucleotides line up with TRBD2. V trimming: 2 bases; J trimming: 4 bases; junction bases outside the gene matches: 9. Looked up from germline, CDR1 is LGHNA and CDR2 is YSLEER. The CDR3 sequence is 17 residues long. The CDR3 sequence is CASSQYGAGGLTGELFF. DNA of the CDR3: TGCGCCAGCAGCCAATATGGGGCGGGAGGCCTCACCGGGGAGCTGTTTTTT.

This rearrangement joins TRBV9 to TRBJ2-7; D might be TRBD1 or TRBD2, each matching 6 bases. From germline, CDR1 is SGDLS and CDR2 YYNGEE. V was pared by 2 bases and J by 6 bases, with 24 bases between. The CDR3 extends over 17 amino acids. The CDR3 loop is CASSVLDGGWGAGEQYF. The CDR3 nucleotides read TGTGCCAGCAGCGTCCTCGATGGTGGGTGGGGGGCAGGCGAGCAGTACTTC.

The chain carries TRBV18 and TRBJ2-3; 7 positions match TRBD1. Trimming took 2 bases from V and 3 from J; bases not matched to a gene: 8. Germline CDR1 is KGHSH and CDR2 is LQKENI. The CDR3 is 16 amino acids. The CDR3 region has the DNA TGTGCCAGCTCACCAACTAAGGGGGCTTGGACAGATACGCAGTATTTT. It is translated as CASSPTKGAWTDTQYF.

The rearrangement uses TRBV28 and TRBJ1-2; TRBD1 is a possible D gene (5 bases). The CDR3 has 13 amino acids. CDR1 and CDR2 (germline): MDHEN, SYDVKM. Trimming stripped 6 bases from V and 3 bases from J, with 11 bases between. The CDR3 DNA sequence: TGTGCCAGCAGCCCCGGGGCGGACTATGGCTACACCTTC. It translates to CASSPGADYGYTF.

The chain joins TRBV7-9 to TRBJ2-7, with a weak D call TRBD1 (5 bases). V lost 4 bases to trimming and J lost 3 bases, with 7 bases between them. The CDR3 totals 12 residues. Germline V gives CDR1 SEHNR, CDR2 FQNEAQ (reference sequence). The CDR3: CASSSTGYEQYF. In DNA form, the CDR3 reads TGTGCCAGCAGCTCAACAGGCTACGAGCAGTACTTC.

This chain joins TRBV7-9 and TRBJ1-2; D possibly corresponds to TRBD1 (6 bases). Germline V gives CDR1 SEHNR, CDR2 FQNEAQ (reference sequence). With 5 bases removed from V and 4 bases from J, the gap between germline ends came to 20 bases. This CDR3 is 16 amino acids long. CDR3 in amino acids: CASSPGDNLGSYGYTF. CDR3 nucleotide sequence: TGTGCCAGCAGCCCGGGGGACAACCTGGGCAGCTATGGCTACACCTTC.

CDR3: CASGSGLPYNEQFF. CDR3 sequence (DNA): TGTGCCAGTGGAAGCGGGTTACCCTACAATGAGCAGTTCTTC. The V and J genes are TRBV19 and TRBJ2-1; tentatively, D is TRBD2 (6 bases). Trimming took 8 bases from V and 2 from J, leaving 13 bases between them. The CDR3 length is 14 residues. Per germline, CDR1 LNHDA and CDR2 SQIVND (reference sequence).

The chain carries TRBV5-1 and TRBJ2-1; D unresolved. Germline-derived CDR1 and CDR2 are SGHRS and YFSETQ. The CDR3 length is 13 residues. Between the trimmed V and J ends, which lost 3 bases and 7 bases, there was a span of 11 bases. The DNA for the CDR3 is TGCGCCAGCAGCTCGACCTTAGGGAATGAGCAGTTCTTC. It codes for CASSSTLGNEQFF.

This chain joins TRBV7-2 and TRBJ2-2; D call uncertain. The CDR3 loop spans 13 amino acids. Germline-derived CDR1 and CDR2 are SGHTA and FQGNSA. V lost 6 bases and J 3 bases, leaving 8 bases between the germline ends. The chain's CDR3 is CASRERDTGELFF. The DNA of the CDR3 is TGTGCCAGCAGGGAACGGGACACCGGGGAGCTGTTTTTT.

The J gene is TRBJ2-7, the V gene TRBV2, with a possible D match to TRBD1 (8 bases). Trimming cost V 6 bases and J 6 bases, with 15 bases left between them. Per the germline V gene, CDR1 is SNHLY and CDR2 is FYNNEI. This CDR3 is built from 13 residues. The CDR3 nucleotides are TGTGCCAGCAGGCTGGACAGGGAGGGCGAGCAGTACTTC. This encodes CASRLDREGEQYF.

The rearrangement links TRBV6-5 to TRBJ2-7; 9 positions agree with TRBD1. Looked up from germline, CDR1 is MNHEY and CDR2 is SVGAGI. CDR3 length equals 12 residues. After removal of 9 bases from V and 4 bases from J, the junction contained 4 bases not matched to a gene. As DNA, the CDR3 is TGTGCCAGTCTGGGACAGGGTTACGAGCAGTACTTC. It yields the protein CASLGQGYEQYF.

This clone was observed once. The chain carries TRBV7-9 and TRBJ2-2, with 8 bases fitting TRBD2. V lost 5 bases and J lost 4; bases outside the gene matches: 9. This CDR3 region has 16 residues. Germline assignment: CDR1 SEHNR and CDR2 FQNEAQ (reference sequence). The CDR3 region is CASSRGILAGTGELFF. The CDR3 DNA is TGTGCCAGCAGCCGAGGAATCCTAGCGGGCACCGGGGAGCTGTTTTTT.

V usage is TRBV18 and J usage is TRBJ2-3, with 9 positions matching TRBD1. The germline CDR1 and CDR2 sequences are KGHSH and LQKENI. The CDR3 has 16 amino acids. V shed 1 base and J 6 bases; nucleotides not matched to a gene: 8. The CDR3 sequence: CASSPRGQGPGDTQYF. The CDR3 coding sequence is TGTGCCAGCTCACCACGGGGACAGGGCCCCGGTGATACGCAGTATTTT.

The chain links TRBV5-1 to TRBJ2-3; 11 nucleotides match TRBD2. The trim removed 2 bases at V and 0 bases at J, leaving 2 bases unmatched. The V gene's germline CDR1 is SGHRS and CDR2 YFSETQ. The CDR3 is 16 residues long. CDR3 in amino acids: CASSLGLAGSTDTQYF. CDR3 bases: TGCGCCAGCAGCTTAGGACTAGCGGGTAGCACAGATACGCAGTATTTT.

As to this clone: An end of the junction does not agree with germline; a read error may underlie this. The V gene is TRBV6-5, the J gene TRBJ2-7; D unclear. This CDR3 spans 14 amino acids. Germline-derived CDR1 and CDR2 are MNHEY and SVGAGI. The CDR3 nucleotides read TGTGCCTCCCAAGGTTCAACCACATCCTACGAACAGTACTTC. It specifies CASQGSTTSYEQYF.

The rearrangement joins TRBV18 to TRBJ2-3; D remains unclear. V was cut by 5 bases and J by 0 bases, with 9 bases left in between. The germline V gene encodes CDR1 KGHSH and CDR2 LQKENI. The CDR3 totals 14 residues. CDR3 region: CASSGSASTDTQYF. The CDR3 DNA is TGTGCCAGCTCAGGATCTGCTAGCACAGATACGCAGTATTTT.

V gene TRBV28 combines with J gene TRBJ1-2, with D tentatively TRBD1 (5 bases). V shed 3 bases and J shed 8 bases, with 10 bases lying between them. The CDR3 totals 12 residues. Per the germline V gene, CDR1 is MDHEN and CDR2 is SYDVKM. The CDR3 DNA reads as TGTGCCAGCAGTTTTGCGGGGCCCGGCTACACCTTC. Its translation: CASSFAGPGYTF.

V gene TRBV30 combines with J gene TRBJ2-5, with a tentative D call TRBD1 (6 bases). The germline CDR1 and CDR2 sequences are GTSNPN and SVGIG (reference sequence). The CDR3 totals 13 residues. V dropped 4 bases and J dropped 6 bases, with 15 bases sitting between them. The CDR3 DNA follows: TGTGCCTGGAAACAGGGCCTGCATCAGACCCAGTACTTC. Amino acid sequence: CAWKQGLHQTQYF.

V gene TRBV7-9 combines with J gene TRBJ2-1; possible D gene TRBD2, 5 bases. Trimming stripped 5 bases from V and 7 bases from J, with 15 bases between. Germline loops: CDR1 SEHNR, CDR2 FQNEAQ (reference sequence). The CDR3 runs 14 residues. The CDR3 loop reads CASSNTGMRNEQFF. The CDR3, as DNA: TGTGCCAGCAGCAATACCGGGATGAGGAATGAGCAGTTCTTC.

The V and J genes are TRBV28 and TRBJ1-4; TRBD1 agrees at 8 bases. Germline V CDR1 and CDR2: MDHEN, SYDVKM. CDR3 length equals 17 residues. V lost 5 bases to trimming and J lost 0 bases; unmatched junction nucleotides: 8. For the CDR3, the DNA is TGTGCCAGCAGTCCCCTCCGGACAGGGCCAACTAATGAAAAACTGTTTTTT. Translation gives CASSPLRTGPTNEKLFF.

The chain combines TRBV9 with TRBJ2-7, with D perhaps being TRBD1 or TRBD2 (6 bases each). Trimming took off 0 bases at V and 1 base at J, with 11 bases between the two ends. The CDR3 covers 15 residues. In germline, CDR1 is SGDLS, CDR2 YYNGEE. As DNA, the CDR3 is TGTGCCAGCAGCGTAGCGGGGGCATGGTCCTACGAGCAGTACTTC. Its translation: CASSVAGAWSYEQYF.

The chain couples TRBV19 to TRBJ1-1, with D unclear. Germline V gives CDR1 LNHDA, CDR2 SQIVND (reference sequence). This CDR3 has 13 amino acids. The V gene lost 10 bases and the J gene lost 0 bases, with 12 bases spanning the gap. The CDR3 DNA sequence: TGTGCCACGGCAGGAACTATGAACACTGAAGCTTTCTTT. This gives the protein CATAGTMNTEAFF.

The chain links TRBV4-3 to TRBJ1-2; possible D gene TRBD1, 6 bases. With 0 bases removed from V and 4 bases from J, the gap between germline ends came to 12 bases. Per germline, CDR1 LGHNA and CDR2 YSLEER. This CDR3 spans 15 amino acids. In DNA form, the CDR3 reads TGCGCCAGCAGCCAAGATAGGACAGCAGTCTATGGCTACACCTTC. It translates to CASSQDRTAVYGYTF.